The text below deals with one T cell receptor beta chain. Its specificity is not known. The data stem from a study of cytomegalovirus exposure and HLA in healthy donors. Study-level points and caveats: An analysis was carried out later, and it reportedly showed fewer N-insertions in an Asian-associated ancestry cluster than the approximately 710-donor mean. In an earlier analysis, most TCR beta V segments were productive about 87% or about 30% of the time.

It was with 60 Vbeta and 13 Jbeta primers that the PCR ran. Method: immunoSEQ multiplex PCR; TCRdb's copy keeps in-frame clones and lacks some. The listing contains about 77,000 clones. This CDR3 is built from 16 residues. Germline values: CDR1 MDHEN, CDR2 SYDVKM. Trimming removed 7 bases from V and 4 bases from J, with 19 bases in between. The sequenced sample was PBMCs. The origin of this receptor is a man between 45 and 60 years old in good health and CMV-seropositive. V usage is TRBV28 and J usage is TRBJ2-2; maybe TRBD2 (6 bases). Here the CDR3 reads CASTTRLDLITGELFF. The CDR3 DNA follows: TGTGCCAGCACCACCCGACTAGATTTAATCACCGGGGAGCTGTTTTTT.